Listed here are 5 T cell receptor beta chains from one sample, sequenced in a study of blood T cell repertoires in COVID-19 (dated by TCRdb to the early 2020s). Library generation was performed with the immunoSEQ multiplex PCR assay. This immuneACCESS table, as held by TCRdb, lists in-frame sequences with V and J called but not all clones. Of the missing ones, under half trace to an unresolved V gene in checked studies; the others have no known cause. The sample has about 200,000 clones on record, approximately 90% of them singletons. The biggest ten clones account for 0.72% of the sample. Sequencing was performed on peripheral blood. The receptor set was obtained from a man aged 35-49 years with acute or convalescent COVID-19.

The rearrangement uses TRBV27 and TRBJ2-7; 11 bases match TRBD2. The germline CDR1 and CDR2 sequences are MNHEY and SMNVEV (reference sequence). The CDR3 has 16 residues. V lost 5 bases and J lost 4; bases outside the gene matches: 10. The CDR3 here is CASSVGTSGALYEQYF. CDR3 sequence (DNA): TGTGCCAGCAGTGTCGGGACTAGCGGAGCCCTATACGAGCAGTACTTC.

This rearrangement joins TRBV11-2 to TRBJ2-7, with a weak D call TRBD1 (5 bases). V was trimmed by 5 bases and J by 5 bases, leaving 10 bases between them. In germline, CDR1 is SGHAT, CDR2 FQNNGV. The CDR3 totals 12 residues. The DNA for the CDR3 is TGTGCCAGCAGCCCGCAAGGGGACGAGCAGTACTTC. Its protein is CASSPQGDEQYF.

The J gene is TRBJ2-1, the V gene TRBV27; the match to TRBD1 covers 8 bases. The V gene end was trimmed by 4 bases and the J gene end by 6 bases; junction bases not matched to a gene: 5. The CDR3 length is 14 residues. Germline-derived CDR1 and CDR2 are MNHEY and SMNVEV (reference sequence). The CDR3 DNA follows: TGTGCCAGCAGTTGGACAGGGCCCCTCAATGAGCAGTTCTTC. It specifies CASSWTGPLNEQFF.

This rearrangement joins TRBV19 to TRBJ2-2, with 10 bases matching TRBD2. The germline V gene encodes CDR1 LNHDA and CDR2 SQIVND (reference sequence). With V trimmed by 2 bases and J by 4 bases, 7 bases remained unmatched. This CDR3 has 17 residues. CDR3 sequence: CASSISGRASGTGELFF. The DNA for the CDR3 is TGTGCCAGTAGTATAAGCGGGAGGGCCTCGGGCACCGGGGAGCTGTTTTTT. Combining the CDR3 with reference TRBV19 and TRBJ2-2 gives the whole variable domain DGGITQSPKYLFRKEGQNVTLSCEQNLNHDAMYWYRQDPGQGLRLIYYSQIVNDFQKGDIAEGYSVSREKKESFPLTVTSAQKNPTAFYLCASSISGRASGTGELFFGEGSRLTVL.

CDR3 DNA sequence: TGTGCCAGCAGTTACTTCTCAGATACGCAGTATTTT. Its protein is CASSYFSDTQYF. This chain joins TRBV6-5 and TRBJ2-3; D remains ambiguous. V shed 1 base and J shed 4 bases, with 3 bases lying between them. The CDR3 has 12 residues. Germline values: CDR1 MNHEY, CDR2 SVGAGI.